This T cell receptor (beta chain) comes out of a study of blood T cell repertoires in COVID-19 (dated by TCRdb to about 2020). About the full investigation: Collaborator samples came from the United States, Italy and Spain and covered acute and convalescent phases of COVID-19. The dataset comprised deeply sampled blood TCRbeta repertoires from subjects exposed to, actively infected with, or recovered from COVID-19. The material from the prospective study consisted of cDNA or gDNA derived from T cells, B-cell-depleted T cells, or PBMCs. Where HLA class I and class II types were available, the types were taken from metadata supplied by the sample provider, not from assay-based typing. The samples were drawn from the first 160 participants of the ongoing ImmuneRACE study and from 950 to 1,500 subjects provided by 6 global collaborators. Nearly every sample came with metadata listing a de-identified subject ID, COVID-19 status, age in years and sex. A freely available public database, intended as a resource for researchers studying the immune response to SARS-CoV-2, is where the repertoires were released.

The collaborating institutions used their own protocols to collect whole blood in K2EDTA tubes. For TCRbeta analysis, collaborators shipped samples in one of three forms: frozen whole blood, isolated PBMCs, or DNA extracted from either of those sample types. The immunoSEQ Assay, a bias-controlled multiplex PCR, was used to amplify TCRbeta CDR3 regions from genomic DNA. The study's own analysis went as follows. The number of nucleated cells in each sample was estimated by amplification of reference gene primers within the assay. To quantify the absolute abundance of each unique TCRbeta CDR3 rearrangement, sequence reads were collapsed and filtered. For each sample, productive Simpson clonality was calculated by taking the square root of Simpson's diversity index across productive rearrangements. TCRdb took this table from immuneACCESS and kept in-frame rearrangements with V and J called. Such tables lack part of the clones; where checked against another copy, unresolved V genes explain under half of the gap, and the rest is unexplained. The DNA gave D and trimming, while V, J and clone size come from that table. This sample is represented by 97,000 or so clones; about nine tenths of them were singletons. The ten largest account for 5% to 5.5% of the sample.

What the work shows at the level of the full study, not this receptor alone: Clinical and demographic metadata were provided uncurated, with the amount varying by source and participant.

Comment on this clone: The antigen it binds to is not known. Base qualities are not recorded, but no much larger clone differs from it by a single base.

CDR1 and CDR2 are drawn from the germline V gene: SGHRS, YFSETQ. From the cysteine up to the phenylalanine, the CDR3 has a length of 14 residues. Kept here is only the CDR3 DNA, which spans 42 bases and is read in frame from base 1. At the junction V is shortened by 0 bases and J by 0 bases, with 5 bases in between. The sequence was obtained from a man aged 45-65 years with acute or convalescent COVID-19. The sample was peripheral blood. The V and J genes are TRBV5-1 and TRBJ2-3; the D gene is not confidently resolved. The CDR3 is CASSLVGSTDTQYF. The DNA sequence is as follows: TGCGCCAGCAGCTTGGTCGGGAGCACAGATACGCAGTATTTT.